Presented here are 10 T cell receptor beta chains from one specimen sequenced in a study of T cell changes during pregnancy in multiple sclerosis. Clones were sequenced by immunoSEQ multiplex PCR, and TCRdb holds only the in-frame ones, with some missing. The sample carries around 62,000 clones, 90% recorded once. The material sequenced was peripheral blood, taken in the third trimester of pregnancy. All receptors derive from a female donor with multiple sclerosis, enrolled in a pregnancy study.

The rearrangement uses TRBV7-3 and TRBJ2-5; 12 bases fit TRBD2. The CDR3 covers 15 residues. The junction had 9 bases not matched to a gene; V was cut back by 6 bases and J by 7 bases. Germline CDR1 is SGHTA and CDR2 is FQGTGA. The CDR3 reads CASRSSGGAYGTQYF. The CDR3 DNA is TGTGCCAGCAGGTCTAGCGGGGGGGCCTACGGGACCCAGTACTTC.

This clone was recorded at least ten times. The chain links TRBV30 to TRBJ1-5, with 7 bases aligning to TRBD1. This CDR3 is 14 amino acids long. V lost 3 bases, J lost 5 bases, and 7 bases stayed unmatched. Germline-derived CDR1 and CDR2 are GTSNPN and SVGIG (reference sequence). The CDR3 DNA is TGTGCCTGGAGCGGGGACAGAGAGTATCAGCCCCAGCATTTT. Its protein is CAWSGDREYQPQHF.

Note on this clone: The sample has other DNA sequences that encode this CDR3 too. The chain employs TRBV29-1 and TRBJ1-2, with TRBD1 identical over 12 bases. The CDR3 consists of 16 residues. CDR1 and CDR2 from the germline V gene are SQVTM and ANQGSEA. The J segment lost 8 bases and the V segment lost 4 bases, leaving 14 bases of the junction unmatched. DNA for the CDR3: TGCAGCGTTGTGCCTACGGCGGGACAGGGGGCGCAAGGCTACACCTTC. It codes for CSVVPTAGQGAQGYTF.

DNA of the CDR3: TGTGCCAGCAGCAAAGTTTCCGCGGGACAGCCCTCCTACGAGCAGTACTTC. It yields the protein CASSKVSAGQPSYEQYF. The J gene is TRBJ2-7, the V gene TRBV21-1; the tabulated D call, TRBD1, remains unverified against the DNA. TRBV21-1 corresponds to a pseudogene. The CDR3 covers 17 residues.

The chain recombines TRBV10-2 with TRBJ1-2, with no clear D. Trimming cost V 5 bases and J 6 bases, with 10 bases left between them. The CDR3 has 12 residues. Germline CDR1 and CDR2: WSHSY and SAAADI. The CDR3 reads CASSRGGNGYTF. The CDR3, as DNA: TGCGCCAGCAGTCGGGGAGGAAATGGCTACACCTTC.

This clone was counted only a few times. V is TRBV7-3 and J is TRBJ2-2; 7 nucleotides line up with TRBD1. The CDR3 totals 16 residues. Trimming took 5 bases from V and 2 from J; bases not matched to a gene: 8. Looked up from germline, CDR1 is SGHTA and CDR2 is FQGTGA. CDR3 nucleotides: TGTGCCAGCAGCACCACGGGACAGTTAAACACCGGGGAGCTGTTTTTT. This translates into CASSTTGQLNTGELFF.

The chain recombines TRBV16 with TRBJ1-1; the match to TRBD1 covers 10 bases. The CDR3 extends over 18 amino acids. Germline V gives CDR1 KGHSY, CDR2 FQNENV. J was trimmed by 1 base and V by 0 bases; bases with no gene match: 8. CDR3 nucleotide sequence: TGTGCCAGCAGCCAATCTAGGACAGGGGGGGACAAGAACACTGAAGCTTTCTTT. Encoded protein: CASSQSRTGGDKNTEAFF.

V is TRBV4-1 and J is TRBJ2-1; TRBD2 is a possible D gene (7 bases). CDR3 length: 14 amino acids. Germline V gene sequence: CDR1 MGHRA, CDR2 YSYEKL. V was pared by 2 bases and J by 8 bases, with 13 bases between. The CDR3 here is CASSQLGGRDEQFF. The CDR3 DNA is TGCGCCAGCAGCCAATTGGGGGGGCGCGATGAGCAGTTCTTC.

The chain recombines TRBV18 with TRBJ2-6; possibly TRBD1 for D (6 bases). The germline CDR1 and CDR2 sequences are KGHSH and LQKENI. This CDR3 comprises 17 residues. V gave up 2 bases and J gave up 2 bases, with 13 bases separating them. The CDR3, as DNA: TGTGCCAGCTCACCAGAGGTCAGGGGTACTGGGGCCAACGTCCTGACTTTC. Protein product: CASSPEVRGTGANVLTF. The variable domain in full, with the rest retrieved from reference TRBV18 and TRBJ2-6, is NAGVMQNPRHLVRRRGQEARLRCSPMKGHSHVYWYRQLPEEGLKFMVYLQKENIIDESGMPKERFSAEFPKEGPSILRIQQVVRGDSAAYFCASSPEVRGTGANVLTFGAGSRLTVL.

The chain's CDR3 is CASSAGVSEQFF. The CDR3 nucleotides read TGTGCCAGTAGTGCCGGTGTAAGTGAGCAGTTCTTC. The chain joins TRBV19 to TRBJ2-1; no clear D. Trimming took 5 bases from V and 9 from J, leaving 11 bases between them. Germline values: CDR1 LNHDA, CDR2 SQIVND (reference sequence). This CDR3 comprises 12 residues.